These 29 T cell receptor beta chains share one sample of origin, sequenced in a study of blood T cell repertoires in COVID-19. Repertoires were generated with immunoSEQ multiplex PCR, while TCRdb's copy carries only in-frame clones and drops some. The sample shows about 170,000 clones, more than 70% of them seen only once. Sequenced material: peripheral blood. The receptors come from a young man with active or convalescent COVID-19.

In this sample, this clone turned up once. The chain combines TRBV7-9 with TRBJ2-7; 8 nucleotides match TRBD2. With 3 bases clipped from V and 0 bases from J, the junction kept 4 bases outside the gene matches. Germline V CDR1 and CDR2: SEHNR, FQNEAQ (reference sequence). The CDR3 runs to 15 residues. The CDR3 sequence: CASSFPTSGSYEQYF. The CDR3 DNA reads TGTGCCAGCAGCTTCCCCACTAGCGGCTCCTACGAGCAGTACTTC. Full variable domain (missing parts from reference TRBV7-9 and TRBJ2-7): DTGVSQNPRHKITKRGQNVTFRCDPISEHNRLYWYRQTLGQGPEFLTYFQNEAQLEKSRLLSDRFSAERPKGSFSTLEIQRTEQGDSAMYLCASSFPTSGSYEQYFGPGTRLTVT.

V gene TRBV7-9 combines with J gene TRBJ2-5, with 8 positions matching TRBD2. V dropped 0 bases and J dropped 3; count of bases not matched to a gene: 3. The CDR3 is 15 amino acids. The germline CDR1 and CDR2 sequences are SEHNR and FQNEAQ (reference sequence). Here the CDR3 reads CASSLARLAKETQYF. The CDR3 DNA reads TGTGCCAGCAGCTTAGCCAGACTAGCGAAAGAGACCCAGTACTTC. The variable domain in full, completed from reference TRBV7-9 and TRBJ2-5, reads DTGVSQNPRHKITKRGQNVTFRCDPISEHNRLYWYRQTLGQGPEFLTYFQNEAQLEKSRLLSDRFSAERPKGSFSTLEIQRTEQGDSAMYLCASSLARLAKETQYFGPGTRLLVL.

This clone was detected many times. This chain connects TRBV10-3 to TRBJ2-7; 9 nucleotides agree with TRBD2. Unmatched junction bases numbered 9, after V lost 3 bases and J lost 3 bases. This CDR3 is 16 amino acids long. Germline V gene data show CDR1 as ENHRY and CDR2 as SYGVKD. In nucleotides, the CDR3 is TGTGCCATCAGTGATCTCGGCGGGAGGGCCGTCTACGAGCAGTACTTC. Its protein product is CAISDLGGRAVYEQYF.

The chain has TRBV11-2 and TRBJ1-6; possible D gene TRBD1, 6 bases. Trimming removed 2 bases at V and 17 bases at J, with 16 bases between. Per germline, CDR1 SGHAT and CDR2 FQNNGV. There are 13 residues in the CDR3. Here the CDR3 DNA reads TGTGCCAGCAGCTTAAAAGGGGGACGGCGATTCCACTTT. Translation: CASSLKGGRRFHF.

The CDR3 reads CASSPQGRETQYF. In DNA form, the CDR3 reads TGTGCCAGCTCACCGCAGGGGCGAGAGACCCAGTACTTC. The V call is TRBV18, the J call TRBJ2-5, with D maybe TRBD1 (6 bases). Trimming shortened V by 3 bases and J by 4 bases, and 9 bases separated the two germline ends. The CDR3 covers 13 residues. Per germline, CDR1 KGHSH and CDR2 LQKENI.

J is TRBJ2-6 and V is TRBV7-7; the match to TRBD2 covers 7 bases. The CDR3 runs to 17 residues. CDR1 SSHAT and CDR2 FNYEAQ come from the germline V gene (reference sequence). With 1 base clipped from V and 2 bases from J, the junction kept 5 bases outside the gene matches. CDR3 amino acids: CASSLGTRSPGANVLTF. CDR3 nucleotide sequence: TGTGCCAGCAGCTTAGGGACTAGGAGCCCTGGGGCCAACGTCCTGACTTTC.

The genes are TRBV10-3 and TRBJ2-2, with a tentative D call TRBD2 (6 bases). V dropped 10 bases and J dropped 3 bases, with 18 bases sitting between them. The V gene's germline CDR1 is ENHRY and CDR2 SYGVKD. The CDR3 spans 15 residues. CDR3 loop: CATTARGMYTGELFF. The CDR3 DNA follows: TGTGCCACGACCGCGCGCGGGATGTACACCGGGGAGCTGTTTTTT.

J is TRBJ2-1 and V is TRBV30; 9 bases match TRBD1. Germline V gene sequence: CDR1 GTSNPN, CDR2 SVGIG (reference sequence). Losses at the gene ends were 3 bases for V and 4 bases for J; bases not matched to a gene: 4. The CDR3 totals 14 residues. CDR3 nucleotides: TGTGCCTGGAGCCCGGGACAGGGTTACAATGAGCAGTTCTTC. This translates into CAWSPGQGYNEQFF.

This chain uses TRBV5-1 with TRBJ2-4, with a possible D match to TRBD2 (6 bases). The CDR3 is 15 amino acids. Germline assignment: CDR1 SGHRS and CDR2 YFSETQ. Trimming cost V 4 bases and J 9 bases, with 20 bases left between them. CDR3 amino acids: CASSRQGLAGAIQYF. The CDR3 DNA reads TGCGCCAGCAGCCGTCAGGGACTCGCCGGGGCCATTCAGTACTTC.

The V gene is TRBV7-2, the J gene TRBJ2-5; tentative D call: TRBD1 (6 bases). Between the trimmed V and J ends, which lost 5 bases and 4 bases, there was a span of 11 bases. The CDR3 covers 13 residues. Germline V gene data show CDR1 as SGHTA and CDR2 as FQGNSA. In DNA, the CDR3 is TGTGCCAGCAGCCTAGGACAGCCAGAGACCCAGTACTTC. This encodes CASSLGQPETQYF. The entire variable domain, with the rest obtained from reference TRBV7-2 and TRBJ2-5, is as follows: GAGVSQSPSNKVTEKGKDVELRCDPISGHTALYWYRQSLGQGLEFLIYFQGNSAPDKSGLPSDRFSAERTGGSVSTLTIQRTQQEDSAVYLCASSLGQPETQYFGPGTRLLVL.

The rearrangement links TRBV11-3 to TRBJ1-1; TRBD1 agrees at 7 bases. The CDR3 is made up of 13 amino acids. V shed 6 bases and J 1 base; nucleotides not matched to a gene: 2. Germline-derived CDR1 and CDR2 are SGHNT and YENEEA. The CDR3 reads CASSRDRNTEAFF. The CDR3 DNA reads TGTGCCAGCAGTCGGGACAGGAACACTGAAGCTTTCTTT. Full variable domain (rest looked up from reference TRBV11-3 and TRBJ1-1): EAGVVQSPRYKIIEKKQPVAFWCNPISGHNTLYWYLQNLGQGPELLIRYENEEAVDDSQLPKDRFSAERLKGVDSTLKIQPAELGDSAVYLCASSRDRNTEAFFGQGTRLTVV.

The chain links TRBV7-9 to TRBJ1-2, with a weak D call TRBD1 (5 bases). Germline assignment: CDR1 SEHNR and CDR2 FQNEAQ (reference sequence). The CDR3 is 13 residues long. The germline V and J ends were trimmed by 4 bases and 4 bases, with 10 bases remaining between them. CDR3 sequence (DNA): TGTGCCAGCAGCTCTCCTGACAGCTATGGCTACACCTTC. Amino acid sequence: CASSSPDSYGYTF.

The V and J genes are TRBV7-9 and TRBJ2-1; 9 bases are a match to TRBD1. CDR3 size: 15 residues. Looked up from germline, CDR1 is SEHNR and CDR2 is FQNEAQ (reference sequence). J gave up 3 bases and V 5 bases, and 5 bases lay outside the gene matches. CDR3 in DNA: TGTGCCAGCAGCGTGTGGACAGGGGACTACAATGAGCAGTTCTTC. Encoded protein: CASSVWTGDYNEQFF.

The rearrangement links TRBV6-5 to TRBJ1-2, with D unclear. In germline, CDR1 is MNHEY, CDR2 SVGAGI. This CDR3 has 13 amino acids. Trimming removed 2 bases at V and 4 bases at J, with 8 bases between. CDR3 loop: CASSYEQAYGYTF. CDR3 coding DNA: TGTGCCAGCAGTTACGAGCAGGCCTATGGCTACACCTTC.

This sequence joins TRBV7-9 and TRBJ2-1; tentative D call: TRBD2 (6 bases). The CDR3 runs 16 residues. Trimming left V 2 bases short and J 5 bases short, with 16 bases between. Germline CDR1 SEHNR, CDR2 FQNEAQ (reference sequence). CDR3 DNA sequence: TGTGCCAGCAGCTTATCGATGGCTAGCGTAAACAATGAGCAGTTCTTC. It translates to CASSLSMASVNNEQFF.

V usage is TRBV7-8 and J usage is TRBJ1-2; D gene unclear. The CDR3 spans 14 residues. Germline V gene sequence: CDR1 SGHVS, CDR2 FQNEAQ. Trimming took 1 base from V and 7 from J, leaving 13 bases between them. The CDR3 DNA is TGTGCCAGCAGCTTAGTAGCCACCCCCCGTGGCTACACCTTC. Translation gives CASSLVATPRGYTF.

The rearrangement uses TRBV28 and TRBJ1-6, with a weak D call TRBD1 (5 bases). This CDR3 is built from 15 residues. V lost 1 base and J 9 bases, leaving 13 bases between the germline ends. CDR1 and CDR2 (germline): MDHEN, SYDVKM. CDR3 loop: CASSLFMGPGSPLHF. The CDR3 nucleotides read TGTGCCAGCAGTTTATTTATGGGGCCGGGTTCACCCCTCCACTTT.

The genes are TRBV5-1 and TRBJ2-7; the D gene is possibly TRBD1 (6 bases). V lost 4 bases and J lost 2, with 13 bases in between. The germline gives CDR1 SGHRS, CDR2 YFSETQ. The CDR3 sequence is 14 residues long. The CDR3 loop reads CASSALQGTYEQYF. CDR3 nucleotide sequence: TGCGCCAGCAGCGCCCTACAGGGCACCTACGAGCAGTACTTC.

The V call is TRBV2, the J call TRBJ1-5, with D hard to call. The CDR3 covers 15 residues. V lost 1 base, J lost 3 bases, and 10 bases lay in between. Germline CDR1 reads SNHLY; CDR2 reads FYNNEI. CDR3 DNA: TGTGCCAGCAGTGAAGAGGCAGCGCCCAATCAGCCCCAGCATTTT. This encodes CASSEEAAPNQPQHF.

This clone came up a few times. This sequence joins TRBV5-1 and TRBJ1-4, with 8 bases aligning to TRBD1. Unmatched junction bases numbered 18, after V lost 3 bases and J lost 5 bases. The germline V gene has CDR1 SGHRS and CDR2 YFSETQ. CDR3 size: 19 residues. CDR3 protein: CASSSRLDRAGLGNEKLFF. The DNA for the CDR3 is TGCGCCAGCAGCTCGAGACTGGACAGGGCAGGACTAGGGAATGAAAAACTGTTTTTT.

This clone occurred once. The chain employs TRBV4-1 and TRBJ2-7, with 11 bases lining up with TRBD1. Trimming removed 4 bases from V and 1 base from J; junction bases left unmatched: 6. Germline V lookup: CDR1 MGHRA, CDR2 YSYEKL. The CDR3 is made up of 16 amino acids. This CDR3 is CASSPSGQGASYEQYF. For the CDR3, the DNA is TGCGCCAGCAGCCCTAGCGGACAGGGGGCTTCCTACGAGCAGTACTTC.

The table lists this clone with a count of one. This rearrangement joins TRBV2 to TRBJ1-2; D unresolved. The CDR3 extends over 12 amino acids. V was shortened by 6 bases and J by 2 bases, with 7 bases between the two germline ends. CDR1 is SNHLY and CDR2 is FYNNEI in the germline V gene. CDR3: CASRSSNYGYTF. DNA of the CDR3: TGTGCCAGCAGGAGTTCGAACTATGGCTACACCTTC.

The J gene is TRBJ1-2, the V gene TRBV6-2 or TRBV6-3; D perhaps matches TRBD1 (5 bases). V lost 2 bases and J 8 bases, leaving 18 bases between the germline ends. CDR1 MNHEY and CDR2 SVGEGT come from the germline V gene. CDR3 size: 15 residues. DNA for the CDR3: TGTGCCAGCAGTTACGAGGCGGGGCTCTACAGAGGCTACACCTTC. Residues: CASSYEAGLYRGYTF.

This chain connects TRBV7-2 to TRBJ1-5; maybe TRBD1 (6 bases). Germline V lookup: CDR1 SGHTA, CDR2 FQGNSA. V lost 4 bases to trimming and J lost 5 bases, with 15 bases between them. The CDR3 runs 15 residues. The CDR3 is CASSYSGTPYQPQHF. The DNA of the CDR3 is TGTGCCAGCAGCTACTCCGGGACACCCTATCAGCCCCAGCATTTT.

The chain couples TRBV27 to TRBJ2-1; D perhaps matches TRBD2 (5 bases). This CDR3 region has 14 residues. Looked up from germline, CDR1 is MNHEY and CDR2 is SMNVEV (reference sequence). V was shortened by 7 bases and J by 8 bases, with 18 bases between the two germline ends. For the CDR3, the DNA is TGTGCCAGCACCCTGACCTGGGGAGCGGATGAGCAGTTCTTC. Translated, it gives CASTLTWGADEQFF.

As concerns this clone: The sample carries other DNA sequences with the same CDR3. The rearrangement links TRBV11-3 to TRBJ2-3; D unclear. CDR3 length: 14 residues. The V gene's germline CDR1 is SGHNT and CDR2 YENEEA. The V end lost 1 base, the J end lost 0 bases, and 5 bases lay between the germline ends. The CDR3 nucleotides are TGTGCCAGCAGCTTAGCCCAGAGCACAGATACGCAGTATTTT. Protein sequence: CASSLAQSTDTQYF.

The CDR3 region has the DNA TGTGCGACCCTTGTTCAGGCATCGTGGTACTTC. Protein: CATLVQASWYF. The V call is TRBV10-3, the J call TRBJ2-7; D gene unclear. This CDR3 has 11 amino acids. Germline V gene data show CDR1 as ENHRY and CDR2 as SYGVKD.

This chain joins TRBV11-2 and TRBJ1-5, with D perhaps TRBD1 (6 bases). Germline values: CDR1 SGHAT, CDR2 FQNNGV. The ends were cut back, 11 bases at V and 6 bases at J, with 20 bases in the middle. CDR3 length: 14 amino acids. The CDR3 bases are TGTGCCGTCACAAAACAGGGTAAGGTTCAGCCCCAGCATTTT. The encoded protein is CAVTKQGKVQPQHF.

This chain joins TRBV5-1 and TRBJ2-7, with 12 bases identical to TRBD2. CDR3 length: 14 residues. Trimming removed 4 bases from V and 6 bases from J; junction bases left unmatched: 5. From germline, CDR1 is SGHRS and CDR2 YFSETQ. The CDR3, as DNA: TGCGCCAGCAGCCTGACTAGCGGGAGAGGCGAGCAGTACTTC. Translating gives CASSLTSGRGEQYF.